The present T cell receptor (beta chain) was sequenced within a study of blood T cell repertoires in COVID-19. As for the study in general: Some COVID-19 samples were acute and others convalescent; all came from the United States, Italy and Spain. Sources were T cells, B-cell-depleted T cells, or PBMCs; the material itself was cDNA or gDNA.

V lost 1 base to trimming and J lost 1 base, with 5 bases between them. Germline assignment: CDR1 SGHRS and CDR2 YFSETQ. CDR3 length: 13 residues. In the source study's methods: The authors estimated nucleated cell counts from reference gene primer amplification. Measured with immunoSEQ multiplex PCR; TCRdb has only the in-frame clones, and not every one. That table furnishes V, J and clone size, whereas the DNA furnished D and trimming. This table has 160,000 or so clones, over 75% appearing once. The receptor was derived from a woman in her thirties or forties with acute or convalescent COVID-19. This chain connects TRBV5-1 to TRBJ1-1; D is uncertain. Sequencing was performed on peripheral blood. For the CDR3, the DNA is TGCGCCAGCAGCTTGCCATGGAACACTGAAGCTTTCTTT. Translated, it gives CASSLPWNTEAFF.